This T cell receptor (beta chain) was retrieved from a study of cytomegalovirus exposure and HLA in healthy donors. Study-level points and caveats: An analysis done earlier found most TCR beta V segments productive about 90% or about 30% of the time.

Looked up from germline, CDR1 is SGHVS and CDR2 is FNYEAQ. The CDR3 runs 14 residues. V lost 5 bases to trimming and J lost 0 bases, with 11 bases between them. A multiplex PCR was run with 60 Vbeta primers and 13 Jbeta primers. Sequenced by immunoSEQ multiplex PCR; TCRdb stores in-frame clones only, minus some. The data show hundreds of thousands of clones, with roughly 89% seen just once and roughly 2% held by the top ten. As concerns this clone: Antigen specificity is unknown.

The specimen sequenced was PBMCs. The receptor was derived from a woman aged 18-29 years in good health and CMV-seronegative. The chain combines TRBV7-6 with TRBJ2-7; D uncertain. The CDR3 reads CASSPGWSSYEQYF. CDR3 in DNA: TGTGCCAGCAGCCCCGGGTGGTCCTCCTACGAGCAGTACTTC.